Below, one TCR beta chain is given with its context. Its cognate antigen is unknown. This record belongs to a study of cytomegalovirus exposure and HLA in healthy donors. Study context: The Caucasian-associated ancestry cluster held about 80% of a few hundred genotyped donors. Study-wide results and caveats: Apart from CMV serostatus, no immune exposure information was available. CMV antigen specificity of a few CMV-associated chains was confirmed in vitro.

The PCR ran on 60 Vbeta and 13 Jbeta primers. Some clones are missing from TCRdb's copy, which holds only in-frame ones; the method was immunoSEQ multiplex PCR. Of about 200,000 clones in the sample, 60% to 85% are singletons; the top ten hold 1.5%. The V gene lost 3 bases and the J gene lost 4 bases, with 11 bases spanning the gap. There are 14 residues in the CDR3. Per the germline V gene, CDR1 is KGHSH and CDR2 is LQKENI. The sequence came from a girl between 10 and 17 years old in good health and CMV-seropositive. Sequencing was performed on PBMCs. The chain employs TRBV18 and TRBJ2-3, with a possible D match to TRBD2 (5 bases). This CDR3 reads CASSPPGKADTQYF. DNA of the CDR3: TGTGCCAGCTCACCCCCGGGGAAGGCAGATACGCAGTATTTT.